A selection of T cell receptor beta chains follows, all from one sample in a study of blood T cell repertoires in COVID-19. Method: immunoSEQ multiplex PCR; TCRdb's copy keeps in-frame clones and lacks some. Seen here are about 90,000 clones, approximately 90% observed once, and the top ten hold over 0.35%. Input material: peripheral blood. The receptors originated from a man in his sixties with acute or convalescent COVID-19. CDR3s include the opening cysteine and the closing phenylalanine or tryptophan. The D gene is left open where the match is weak. Clone size, where shown, is once, few, many, or a class for clones that have expanded.

>TRBJ2-7|TRBD1|TRBV10-3|once
CAIRGDRGINEQYF
TGTGCCATCAGGGGGGACAGGGGGATTAACGAGCAGTACTTC
>TRBJ2-5|NA|TRBV19|NA
CASGPQVSETQYF
TGTGCCAGTGGGCCCCAGGTGTCGGAGACCCAGTACTTC
>TRBJ1-5|NA|TRBV27|NA
CASSFGVPGENQPQHF
TGTGCCAGCAGTTTTGGGGTCCCCGGGGAGAATCAGCCCCAGCATTTT
>TRBJ2-3|NA|TRBV24-1|NA
CATSAGQSTDTQYF
TGTGCCACCAGCGCGGGACAGAGCACAGATACGCAGTATTTT
>TRBJ2-2|NA|TRBV15|NA
CATSRRQVTGELFF
TGTGCCACCAGCAGACGACAAGTCACCGGGGAGCTGTTTTTT
>TRBJ2-7|TRBD1|TRBV4-1|once
CASSQVVPGQGLYEQYF
TGCGCCAGCAGCCAAGTCGTTCCGGGACAGGGACTCTACGAGCAGTACTTC
>TRBJ2-5|TRBD2|TRBV10-1|NA
CASSPHGLAGLETQYF
TGCGCCAGCAGCCCTCACGGGCTAGCGGGATTAGAGACCCAGTACTTC
>TRBJ2-7|NA|TRBV7-9|NA
CASSLTPPRGEQYF
TGTGCCAGCAGCTTAACACCTCCCAGGGGCGAGCAGTACTTC
>TRBJ1-6|NA|TRBV7-3|NA
CASSQDSNSPLHF
TGTGCCAGCAGCCAGGACAGTAATTCACCCCTCCACTTT
>TRBJ1-6|NA|TRBV7-9|once
CASSLFRSPLHF
TGTGCCAGCAGCTTATTCCGGTCACCCCTCCACTTT
>TRBJ2-7|TRBD1|TRBV4-1|NA
CASSQGPGTVYEQYF
TGCGCCAGCAGCCAAGGCCCCGGGACAGTCTACGAGCAGTACTTC
>TRBJ2-6|NA|TRBV21-1|NA
CASSKPQVAATGEGSGANVLTF
TGTGCCAGCAGCAAACCCCAAGTTGCGGCGACAGGGGAAGGGTCTGGGGCCAACGTCCTGACTTTC
>TRBJ1-4|TRBD1|TRBV5-1|NA
CASSLSGGREKLFF
TGCGCCAGCAGCTTGTCAGGGGGACGAGAAAAACTGTTTTTT
>TRBJ2-7|NA|TRBV5-1|NA
CASSLDINEQYF
TGCGCCAGCAGCTTGGACATAAACGAGCAGTACTTC
>TRBJ2-3|TRBD1|TRBV6-6|NA
CASTDRGLDTDTQYF
TGTGCCAGCACTGACAGGGGGCTCGATACAGATACGCAGTATTTT
>TRBJ2-5|NA|TRBV3-1/TRBV3-2|NA
CASSPRDLETQYF
TGTGCCAGCAGCCCGAGGGACTTAGAGACCCAGTACTTC
>TRBJ2-5|TRBD2|TRBV28|NA
CATHRGGPGETQYF
TGTGCCACCCACCGGGGGGGGCCAGGGGAGACCCAGTACTTC
>TRBJ2-5|NA|TRBV30|NA
CAWSVGSGQETQYF
TGTGCCTGGAGTGTAGGGTCAGGGCAAGAGACCCAGTACTTC
>TRBJ1-1|NA|TRBV18|NA
CASSQDRRMNTEAFF
TGTGCCAGCTCCCAGGACAGACGAATGAACACTGAAGCTTTCTTT
>TRBJ2-5|TRBD1|TRBV18|NA
CASSPLGTGAYETQYF
TGTGCCAGCTCACCACTAGGGACAGGGGCCTATGAGACCCAGTACTTC